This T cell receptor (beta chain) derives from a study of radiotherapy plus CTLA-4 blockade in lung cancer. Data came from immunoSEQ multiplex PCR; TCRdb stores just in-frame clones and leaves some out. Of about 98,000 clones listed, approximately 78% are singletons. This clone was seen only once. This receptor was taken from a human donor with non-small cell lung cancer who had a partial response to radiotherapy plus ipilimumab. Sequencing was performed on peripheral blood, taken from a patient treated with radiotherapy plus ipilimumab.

The CDR3 sequence is CASSVDGSRADTQYF. CDR3 in DNA: TGTGCCAGCAGTGTCGACGGGAGCCGGGCAGATACGCAGTATTTT. The V gene is TRBV28, the J gene TRBJ2-3, with D possibly matching TRBD2 (6 bases). Germline V gene lookup returns CDR1 MDHEN and CDR2 SYDVKM. The germline V and J ends were trimmed by 5 bases and 4 bases, with 16 bases remaining between them. This CDR3 comprises 15 residues.